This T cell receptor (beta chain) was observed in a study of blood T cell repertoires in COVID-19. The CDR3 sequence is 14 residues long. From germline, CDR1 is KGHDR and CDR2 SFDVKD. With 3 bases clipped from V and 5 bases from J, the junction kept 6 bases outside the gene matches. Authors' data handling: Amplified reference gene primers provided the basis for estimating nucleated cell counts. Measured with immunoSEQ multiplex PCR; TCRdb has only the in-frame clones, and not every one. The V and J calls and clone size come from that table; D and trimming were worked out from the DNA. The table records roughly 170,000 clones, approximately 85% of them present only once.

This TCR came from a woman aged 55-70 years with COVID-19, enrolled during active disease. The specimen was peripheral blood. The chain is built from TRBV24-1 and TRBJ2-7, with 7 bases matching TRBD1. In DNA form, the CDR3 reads TGTGCCACCAGTGATCGACAGGGCCGTGACGAGCAGTACTTC. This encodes CATSDRQGRDEQYF.